The clone carrying this T cell receptor (beta chain) was found a few times. As yet, its antigen is unknown. This entry belongs to a study of T cell repertoires in cytomegalovirus infection. Study conclusions and caveats: The study identified carriers of CMV plus the relevant HLA from cumulative public TCR beta family frequency. HLA-C-restricted CMV clonotypes gave the most frequent clonotype in two of eight donors.

TCRdb re-analysed the reads in MiXCR, keeping a single row per CDR3 protein. Altogether just under 550,000 distinct CDR3 sequences are present, about a quarter being singletons, with the ten largest covering less than 15%. The CDR3 sequence is 14 residues long. Germline assignment: CDR1 MGHDK and CDR2 SYGVNS. With 4 bases removed from V and 7 bases from J, the gap between germline ends came to 16 bases. Sequenced sample: PBMCs. The chain uses TRBV25-1 and TRBJ2-5, with a possible D match to TRBD2 (5 bases). The receptor's source is a human donor in good health (CMV status not recorded). Some clones in this sample may be carry-over from other donors' samples. The chain's CDR3 is CASSATTGRGTQYF. The CDR3 bases are TGTGCCAGCAGTGCGACTACCGGAAGAGGGACCCAGTACTTC.